This T cell receptor (beta chain) is from a study of T cell responses to AZD1222 COVID-19 vaccine. Overall study results and limits: Only five to seven AZD1222 recipients were seropositive at baseline. After the peak T cell response, and only then, were repertoires sampled. Donors in the cohort were predominantly white British and more often female, and clonal diversity was possibly underestimated. Receipt of two AZD1222 doses was followed by a rise in Spike-specific TCR breadth and depth.

The V and J ends lost 8 bases and 2 bases respectively, with 13 bases between them. Germline loops: CDR1 MNHEY, CDR2 SVGAGI. The CDR3 extends over 14 amino acids. To note about this clone: Its target is not known.

Measured with immunoSEQ multiplex PCR; TCRdb has only the in-frame clones, and not every one. The data hold 100,000 to 150,000 clones, with about nine tenths observed a single time. The sample was peripheral blood, taken on day 0 of MenACWY control vaccination. J is TRBJ1-3 and V is TRBV6-5; D unclear. This clonotype was obtained from an adult in good health. The CDR3, as DNA: TGTGCCAGCCTCTCCCGGGGAGCTGGAAACACCATATATTTT. Protein: CASLSRGAGNTIYF.